A single sample is the source of the 22 T cell receptor beta chains below, sequenced in a study of CXCR3-negative and CXCR3-positive naive CD8 T cells. 5' RACE with UMI labels generated the TRB cDNA libraries. TCRdb re-called the 5' RACE reads; one entry per CDR3 protein, DNA not given. The sample has approximately 83,000 distinct CDR3 sequences. Sample: naive CXCR3- CD8+ T cells from blood. Documented subset: CD45RO-CCR7+CD27+CD95- naive CD8+ T cells lacking CXCR3 (TNR3-). These receptors were collected from a human donor in good health. Some clones in this sample may be carry-over from other donors' samples.

The rearrangement joins TRBV15 to TRBJ2-3. Germline V CDR1 and CDR2: LNHNV, YYDKDF (reference sequence). The CDR3 extends over 14 amino acids. CDR3 loop: CATSRDSTTDTQYF.

The rearrangement links TRBV11-2 to TRBJ2-7. CDR1 and CDR2 (germline): SGHAT, FQNNGV. The CDR3 is 12 residues long. The CDR3 sequence is CASSTQFYEQYF.

The CDR3 reads CASSFASGMRAYEQYF. The gene calls are TRBV5-5 and TRBJ2-7; with no DNA, the TCRdb D assignment of TRBD2 cannot be verified. The CDR3 runs 16 residues. Germline lookup yields CDR1 SGHKS and CDR2 YYEKEE (reference sequence). The variable domain in full, completed from reference TRBV5-5 and TRBJ2-7, reads DAGVTQSPTHLIKTRGQQVTLRCSPISGHKSVSWYQQVLGQGPQFIFQYYEKEERGRGNFPDRFSARQFPNYSSELNVNALLLGDSALYLCASSFASGMRAYEQYFGPGTRLTVT.

The chain's CDR3 is CASSPDGYGYTF. The V gene is TRBV12-3 or TRBV12-4, the J gene TRBJ1-2; TCRdb reports TRBD1, a call that lacks DNA to check it against. The CDR3 sequence is 12 residues long.

This chain uses TRBV9 with TRBJ2-7; no DNA is available, so the TRBD1 call from TCRdb remains unchecked. CDR1 is SGDLS, CDR2 YYNGEE, per germline. This CDR3 has 15 amino acids. CDR3 loop: CASSVDEGAPEEQYF.

The chain links TRBV7-2 to TRBJ2-5. The CDR3 sequence is 14 residues long. Per the germline V gene, CDR1 is SGHTA and CDR2 is FQGNSA. The CDR3 reads CASSFALIEETQYF.

This rearrangement joins TRBV28 to TRBJ2-1. Per the germline V gene, CDR1 is MDHEN and CDR2 is SYDVKM. The CDR3 loop spans 11 amino acids. CDR3 loop: CASSQIFEQFF.

J is TRBJ2-3 and V is TRBV7-6; without DNA, the TCRdb call of TRBD2 cannot be checked. This CDR3 region has 19 residues. Germline V gene data show CDR1 as SGHVS and CDR2 as FNYEAQ. The CDR3 loop is CASSQGALAVTPLLDTQYF.

The V and J genes are TRBV13 and TRBJ1-5. CDR1 and CDR2 (germline): PRHDT, FYEKMQ (reference sequence). The CDR3 sequence is 12 residues long. The CDR3 region is CASSFRGQPQHF.

The chain employs TRBV7-6 and TRBJ2-1. Germline loops: CDR1 SGHVS, CDR2 FNYEAQ. The CDR3 is made up of 16 amino acids. This CDR3 reads CASSRTSGATYNEQFF.

The rearrangement joins TRBV20-1 to TRBJ2-1; TCRdb names TRBD2, which stays unverified in the absence of DNA. Germline V gene data show CDR1 as DFQATT and CDR2 as SNEGSKA (reference sequence). This CDR3 comprises 15 residues. The CDR3: CSANGRVALGNEQFF.

The rearrangement uses TRBV2 and TRBJ2-5; the D call of TRBD2 rests on TCRdb alone, since no DNA is present to check it. This CDR3 has 15 residues. Germline assignment: CDR1 SNHLY and CDR2 FYNNEI. The CDR3 sequence: CASRPRGDPQETQYF.

The rearrangement joins TRBV12-3 or TRBV12-4 to TRBJ2-4. The CDR3 loop spans 13 amino acids. The CDR3 region is CASIPSEENIQYF.

The chain carries TRBV19 and TRBJ2-6; checking the TCRdb D call of TRBD1 is not possible without DNA. Germline V gives CDR1 LNHDA, CDR2 SQIVND (reference sequence). The CDR3 totals 15 residues. CDR3 amino acids: CASSNGPAGANVLTF.

The rearrangement uses TRBV5-5 and TRBJ2-1; TCRdb gives TRBD2 as the D gene, but with no DNA this cannot be confirmed. This CDR3 region has 14 residues. Germline-derived CDR1 and CDR2 are SGHKS and YYEKEE (reference sequence). CDR3 loop: CASHWEVSYNEQFF.

J is TRBJ2-1 and V is TRBV19; the D call from TCRdb, TRBD1, cannot be confirmed without DNA. Germline CDR1 and CDR2: LNHDA and SQIVND (reference sequence). The CDR3 has 14 residues. CDR3 residues: CASSIARGNNEQFF.

The genes are TRBV4-1 and TRBJ2-2. The CDR3 is 15 amino acids. Germline loops: CDR1 MGHRA, CDR2 YSYEKL. CDR3 region: CASSPVFQNTGELFF.

This chain joins TRBV14 and TRBJ2-3. The CDR3 is 16 residues long. The germline gives CDR1 SGHDN, CDR2 FVKESK. The CDR3 is CASSQDLNANTDTQYF.

The chain's CDR3 is CASSLLAGADEQYF. V and J are TRBV5-1 and TRBJ2-7; with no DNA, the TCRdb D assignment of TRBD2 cannot be verified. This CDR3 contains 14 residues. Germline V lookup: CDR1 SGHRS, CDR2 YFSETQ.

This rearrangement joins TRBV10-1 to TRBJ1-1. The V gene's germline CDR1 is WNHNN and CDR2 SYGVQD (reference sequence). The CDR3 covers 12 residues. The CDR3 protein is CASSDRDTEAFF.

The chain carries TRBV24-1 and TRBJ2-1. The CDR3 runs 11 residues. Germline CDR1 KGHDR, CDR2 SFDVKD. The CDR3 sequence: CATGVRNEQFF.

The chain joins TRBV4-3 to TRBJ1-3. CDR1 is LGHNA and CDR2 is YSLEER in the germline V gene. This CDR3 is built from 16 residues. CDR3 sequence reads: CASSQDEVYSGNTIYF.